The clone carrying this TCR beta chain was seen a handful of times. Antigen specificity is unknown. This sample is drawn from a study of T cells after yellow fever vaccination. Study conclusions and caveats: The booster response re-showed most primary clones: 96% CD4, approximately 90% CD8. Researchers cautioned that FACS-sorted repertoires could harbor abundant clonotypes contaminating from the bulk population.

The CDR3 runs to 15 residues. The germline CDR1 and CDR2 sequences are LGHDT and YNNKEL (reference sequence). V was clipped by 4 bases and J by 0 bases, with 10 bases between them. Using its own MiXCR run on the 5' RACE reads, TCRdb lists one record per CDR3 protein. Of fewer than 350,000 distinct CDR3 sequences listed, approximately 4% are singletons. This TCR was sampled from a man aged 18 to 30 who received the YFV17D yellow fever vaccine. The sample in question was PBMCs, obtained 15 days after the yellow fever booster vaccination. V gene TRBV3-1 combines with J gene TRBJ1-5; D ambiguous. The CDR3 DNA reads TGTGCCAGCAGCCCCGGAGAGGGTAGCAATCAGCCCCAGCATTTT. Translated: CASSPGEGSNQPQHF.